Listed here are 28 T cell receptor beta chains from one sample, sequenced in a study of T cells in Graves' hyperthyroidism and ophthalmopathy. TCR beta CDR3 regions were amplified from RNA transcripts. Carried out on the TCR CDR3, a first-round RT-PCR used the HTBI primer set. TCRdb reprocessed the multiplex PCR reads via MiXCR and lists one record per CDR3 protein. In the table there are roughly 700,000 distinct CDR3 sequences, 30% to 40% of which are singletons. The sample comprised blood. The source is a woman aged 40 to 50 with Graves' hyperthyroidism.

This clonotype was seen more than once but under ten times. The V call is TRBV6-5, the J call TRBJ1-2, with D perhaps matching TRBD1 (6 bases). Per germline, CDR1 MNHEY and CDR2 SVGAGI. The length of the CDR3 is 15 residues. Trimming removed 5 bases at V and 8 bases at J, with 21 bases between. The CDR3 coding sequence is TGTGCCAGCAGTACACAGGGAGACGGATTGTTAGGCTACACCTTC. This codes for CASSTQGDGLLGYTF.

The sample holds a few counts of this clonotype. The J gene is TRBJ1-2, the V gene TRBV12-3 or TRBV12-4; the D is unclear. Trimming stripped 5 bases from V and 4 bases from J, with 17 bases between. The CDR3 is made up of 15 amino acids. The CDR3 DNA is TGTGCCAGCAGTCGTACTAGAGGGAATAGCTATGGCTACACCTTC. It translates to CASSRTRGNSYGYTF.

This clonotype was detected ten times or more. The J gene is TRBJ1-1, the V gene TRBV15; D remains unclear. Germline-derived CDR1 and CDR2 are LNHNV and YYDKDF (reference sequence). Trimming pared 3 bases from V and 2 bases from J, leaving 13 bases between. This CDR3 is built from 15 residues. This CDR3 is CATSSSRRSNTEAFF. The CDR3 DNA reads TGTGCCACCAGCAGTTCAAGGAGGAGTAACACTGAAGCTTTCTTT.

This clonotype was observed at least ten times. This chain uses TRBV5-1 with TRBJ2-7, with TRBD2 as a possible D gene (5 bases). The CDR3 consists of 14 residues. Germline V gives CDR1 SGHRS, CDR2 YFSETQ. V lost 2 bases to trimming and J lost 5 bases, with 14 bases between them. CDR3 protein: CASSFSGMGDEQYF. CDR3 bases: TGCGCCAGCAGCTTTTCCGGGATGGGCGACGAGCAGTACTTC.

Turning to this clonotype: Germline and junction disagree at one end, which may indicate a read error. The chain employs TRBV10-3 and TRBJ2-5, with D maybe TRBD1 (6 bases). Germline assignment: CDR1 ENHRY and CDR2 SYGVKD. The CDR3 contains 15 residues. The CDR3 nucleotides are TGTGCCAGCAGTTCAGGGGCCCCAGTCAGGGAGACCCAGTACTTC. Translation gives CASSSGAPVRETQYF.

CDR3 bases: TGCAGCGCCGGACAGGGTAGCTATGGCTACACCTTC. Translating gives CSAGQGSYGYTF. The V and J genes are TRBV29-1 and TRBJ1-2; 8 nucleotides agree with TRBD1. Germline trimming cut 7 bases from V and 4 bases from J; bases unmatched to any gene: 5. CDR3 length equals 12 residues. Looked up from germline, CDR1 is SQVTM and CDR2 is ANQGSEA.

As to this clonotype: The junction does not match germline at one end; this may be a read error. This sequence joins TRBV7-7 and TRBJ2-5, with D maybe TRBD1 (6 bases). Germline V gene lookup returns CDR1 SSHAT and CDR2 FNYEAQ (reference sequence). The CDR3 runs to 14 residues. The CDR3 here is CASSFLGAQETQYF. Here the CDR3 DNA reads TGTGCTAGCAGCTTTTTGGGGGCCCAAGAGACCCAGTACTTC.

The chain has TRBV5-4 and TRBJ2-2; the D gene is possibly TRBD1 (7 bases). V gave up 5 bases and J gave up 4 bases, with 18 bases separating them. Germline-derived CDR1 and CDR2 are SGHNT and YYREEE (reference sequence). This CDR3 contains 16 residues. The CDR3 sequence: CASSLGGTAFTGELFF. The CDR3 bases are TGTGCCAGCAGTCTCGGAGGGACAGCCTTCACCGGGGAGCTGTTTTTT.

Concerning this clonotype itself: Being one base from a much bigger clone, this may be a read error. This rearrangement joins TRBV7-2 to TRBJ1-2; no firm D call. The CDR3 covers 13 residues. Germline V lookup: CDR1 SGHTA, CDR2 FQGNSA. The germline V and J ends were trimmed by 1 base and 9 bases, with 12 bases remaining between them. Here the CDR3 reads CASSLVPSGSYTF. In nucleotides, the CDR3 is TGTGCCAGCAGCTTAGTCCCCTCCGGTAGCTACACCTTC.

The chain uses TRBV29-1 and TRBJ2-2; TRBD1 aligns across 10 bases. CDR1 and CDR2 from the germline V gene are SQVTM and ANQGSEA. The V gene end was trimmed by 7 bases and the J gene end by 6 bases; junction bases not matched to a gene: 11. This CDR3 spans 15 amino acids. Here the CDR3 reads CSAPTGGAVAGELFF. The CDR3 coding sequence is TGCAGCGCCCCGACAGGGGGCGCGGTCGCCGGGGAGCTGTTTTTT.

This clonotype was counted many times. J is TRBJ2-7 and V is TRBV20-1; 11 bases map to TRBD2. From germline, CDR1 is DFQATT and CDR2 SNEGSKA (reference sequence). Losses at the gene ends were 0 bases for V and 6 bases for J; bases not matched to a gene: 1. The CDR3 is 13 amino acids. CDR3 in DNA: TGCAGTGCTAGAGATAGCGGGGGGGTCGAGCAGTACTTC. It encodes CSARDSGGVEQYF.

There are many counts of this clonotype. The V and J genes are TRBV7-9 and TRBJ1-1, with 9 bases identical to TRBD1. The germline CDR1 and CDR2 sequences are SEHNR and FQNEAQ (reference sequence). V dropped 5 bases and J dropped 7; count of bases not matched to a gene: 5. The CDR3 is 13 amino acids. CDR3 nucleotide sequence: TGTGCCAGCAGCAAAGGGACAGGGCTTGAAGCTTTCTTT. It codes for CASSKGTGLEAFF. The complete variable domain, with remaining parts taken from reference TRBV7-9 and TRBJ1-1, reads DTGVSQNPRHKITKRGQNVTFRCDPISEHNRLYWYRQTLGQGPEFLTYFQNEAQLEKSRLLSDRFSAERPKGSFSTLEIQRTEQGDSAMYLCASSKGTGLEAFFGQGTRLTVV.

This clonotype was found a few times. J is TRBJ1-1 and V is TRBV6-6; tentative D call: TRBD1 (6 bases). CDR1 and CDR2 from the germline V gene are MNHNY and SVGAGI (reference sequence). The ends were cut back, 11 bases at V and 1 base at J, with 14 bases in the middle. The CDR3 runs 13 residues. This CDR3 is CAHGGAENTEAFF. Here the CDR3 DNA reads TGTGCCCACGGGGGGGCAGAGAACACTGAAGCTTTCTTT.

About this clonotype: The junction departs from the called germline gene at one end, perhaps through a read error. The rearrangement uses TRBV7-2 and TRBJ1-2; D perhaps matches TRBD1 (5 bases). CDR3 size: 13 residues. Germline loops: CDR1 SGHTA, CDR2 FQGNSA. CDR3 residues: CANSLGTLYGYTF. The DNA for the CDR3 is TGTGCCAACAGCCTCGGGACCCTCTATGGCTACACCTTC.

This clonotype has just a few counts. The V and J genes are TRBV14 and TRBJ1-1; TRBD1 is a possible D gene (6 bases). The CDR3 totals 14 residues. Germline assignment: CDR1 SGHDN and CDR2 FVKESK. Trimming took off 6 bases at V and 4 bases at J, with 15 bases between the two ends. CDR3 nucleotide sequence: TGTGCCAGCAGACTCCTCAGGGGAGGCACTGAAGCTTTCTTT. Amino acids: CASRLLRGGTEAFF.

The chain combines TRBV19 with TRBJ2-7; the D gene is possibly TRBD2 (7 bases). This CDR3 has 15 amino acids. V lost 2 bases and J 0 bases, leaving 11 bases between the germline ends. Germline CDR1 and CDR2: LNHDA and SQIVND (reference sequence). The CDR3 DNA reads TGTGCCAGTAGTATACGGGGGGCGAGCTCCTACGAGCAGTACTTC. It yields the protein CASSIRGASSYEQYF.

This clonotype was detected many times. The chain uses TRBV7-2 and TRBJ1-2; 10 bases match TRBD1. The V gene's germline CDR1 is SGHTA and CDR2 FQGNSA. Losses at the gene ends were 6 bases for V and 2 bases for J; bases not matched to a gene: 3. This CDR3 is built from 14 residues. CDR3 DNA: TGTGCCAGCAGTTTGGGACAGGGGAACTATGGCTACACCTTC. Its protein product is CASSLGQGNYGYTF.

The chain recombines TRBV19 with TRBJ2-5; 9 bases agree with TRBD2. The CDR3 totals 15 residues. V lost 5 bases, J lost 4 bases, and 8 bases stayed unmatched. Germline CDR1 reads LNHDA; CDR2 reads SQIVND (reference sequence). CDR3 loop: CASSQSGGQAETQYF. CDR3 coding DNA: TGTGCCAGTAGTCAGAGCGGGGGGCAAGCAGAGACCCAGTACTTC.

This clonotype was counted many times. The rearrangement joins TRBV12-3 or TRBV12-4 to TRBJ1-2; 11 bases are shared with TRBD1. V dropped 4 bases and J dropped 8; count of bases not matched to a gene: 6. The CDR3 sequence is 14 residues long. CDR3 residues: CASSSDRGQEGYTF. The CDR3 DNA reads TGTGCCAGCAGTTCGGACAGGGGGCAGGAAGGCTACACCTTC.

This clonotype occurred a few times. The rearrangement uses TRBV19 and TRBJ2-5; D unresolved. Germline loops: CDR1 LNHDA, CDR2 SQIVND (reference sequence). The ends were cut back, 3 bases at V and 5 bases at J, with 13 bases in the middle. The CDR3 runs to 14 residues. CDR3: CASSISGLQETQYF. The CDR3 nucleotides read TGTGCCAGTAGTATTAGTGGGCTGCAGGAGACCCAGTACTTC.

The gene calls are TRBV20-1 and TRBJ2-7, with TRBD2 as a possible D gene (6 bases). The germline gives CDR1 DFQATT, CDR2 SNEGSKA (reference sequence). The length of the CDR3 is 15 residues. The ends were cut back, 0 bases at V and 7 bases at J, with 19 bases in the middle. The DNA for the CDR3 is TGCAGTGCTAGAGATCCCGGAGGGCCCCGGAATGAGCAGTACTTC. It translates to CSARDPGGPRNEQYF.

The CDR3 protein is CSVAGLLTDTQYF. The CDR3 nucleotides are TGCAGCGTTGCAGGACTTCTCACAGATACGCAGTATTTT. The chain carries TRBV29-1 and TRBJ2-3; possible D gene TRBD2, 5 bases. Trimming stripped 4 bases from V and 2 bases from J, with 10 bases between. This CDR3 is built from 13 residues. Germline-derived CDR1 and CDR2 are SQVTM and ANQGSEA.

This rearrangement joins TRBV20-1 to TRBJ2-7; 11 bases are shared with TRBD2. CDR1 DFQATT and CDR2 SNEGSKA come from the germline V gene (reference sequence). The CDR3 has 15 residues. V shed 6 bases and J 1 base; nucleotides not matched to a gene: 8. As DNA, the CDR3 is TGCAGTGCACCATCCCTAGCGGGGGGATCCTACGAGCAGTACTTC. It encodes CSAPSLAGGSYEQYF.

This clonotype appeared a single time. V usage is TRBV18 and J usage is TRBJ2-7; D is undetermined. This CDR3 spans 13 amino acids. The V end was cut by 3 bases, the J end by 6 bases, with 12 bases between. Germline CDR1 reads KGHSH; CDR2 reads LQKENI. DNA of the CDR3: TGTGCCAGCTCACCCCCAGACTTGGCCGAGCAGTACTTC. This codes for CASSPPDLAEQYF.

The chain carries TRBV7-3 and TRBJ2-2; the D is unclear. CDR1 is SGHTA, CDR2 FQGTGA, per germline. The V end was cut by 2 bases, the J end by 0 bases, with 7 bases between. CDR3 size: 15 residues. As DNA, the CDR3 is TGTGCCAGCAGCTTATACGGCACGAACACCGGGGAGCTGTTTTTT. Translating it yields CASSLYGTNTGELFF.

This clonotype was seen only a few times. The rearrangement uses TRBV25-1 and TRBJ2-7; either TRBD1 or TRBD2 may fit D (5 bases each). In germline, CDR1 is MGHDK, CDR2 SYGVNS. Trimming stripped 8 bases from V and 0 bases from J, with 8 bases between. CDR3 size: 12 residues. CDR3 DNA sequence: TGTGCCAGCGCAGGGAGCTCCTACGAGCAGTACTTC. Protein product: CASAGSSYEQYF.

The chain carries TRBV10-3 and TRBJ2-7; D is unresolved. V lost 3 bases and J 3 bases, leaving 9 bases between the germline ends. The CDR3 extends over 13 amino acids. Germline values: CDR1 ENHRY, CDR2 SYGVKD. The CDR3 here is CAISEGWDYEQYF. CDR3 sequence (DNA): TGTGCCATCAGTGAAGGTTGGGACTACGAGCAGTACTTC.

The chain carries TRBV20-1 and TRBJ2-5; 14 nucleotides agree with TRBD2. Per germline, CDR1 DFQATT and CDR2 SNEGSKA (reference sequence). The junction had 6 bases not matched to a gene; V was cut back by 4 bases and J by 5 bases. This CDR3 has 15 amino acids. Written as DNA, the CDR3 is TGCAGTGCTATGGGACTAGCGGGAGATTCCGAGACCCAGTACTTC. Translating it yields CSAMGLAGDSETQYF.